The table lists the clone carrying this TCR beta chain with a count of one. This record belongs to a study of T cell changes during pregnancy in multiple sclerosis. Using immunoSEQ multiplex PCR, the repertoire was profiled, and TCRdb retains in-frame clones only, with some absent. Counted here are about 38,000 clones, around 90% occurring once; the ten biggest clones make up approximately 0.36%. The CDR3 consists of 15 residues. The germline CDR1 and CDR2 sequences are MNHEY and SMNVEV (reference sequence). Trimming at V came to 6 bases and at J to 4 bases, leaving 7 bases not matched to a gene. The sequence was collected from a female donor in good health, enrolled as a control in a pregnancy study. The chain recombines TRBV27 with TRBJ2-5; 11 bases match TRBD2. This material consisted of CD4+ T cells from peripheral blood mononuclear cells, taken after pregnancy. CDR3 in DNA: TGTGCCAGCAGCCGACTAGCGGGGAGGTCAGAGACCCAGTACTTC. Translation gives CASSRLAGRSETQYF.